The clone carrying this TCR beta chain has ten or more counts. Antigen specificity is unknown. The entry originates in a study of Graves' ophthalmopathy and Graves' hyperthyroidism. Deletions cut 9 bases from V and 4 bases from J, with 18 bases between. The CDR3 consists of 14 residues. Looked up from germline, CDR1 is ENHRY and CDR2 is SYGVKD. Notes on the study in general: The model flagged ophthalmopathy progression at roughly 64% sensitivity and 72% to 85% specificity.

For repertoire sequencing, the TCR beta CDR3 regions were amplified from RNA transcripts. Following a first-round RT-PCR that used HTBI primers, a second-round multiplex PCR was carried out. From the multiplex PCR reads, TCRdb called clonotypes with MiXCR, one entry per CDR3 protein. The table lists roughly 600,000 distinct CDR3 sequences, approximately 37% of them singletons. V gene TRBV10-3 combines with J gene TRBJ1-1, with D maybe TRBD1 (5 bases). Sequenced input: peripheral blood or thyroid tissue (not recorded which). This clonotype was obtained from an adult man with Graves' hyperthyroidism. CDR3 in amino acids: CAIRDGQVGTEAFF. CDR3 coding DNA: TGTGCCATTAGGGACGGCCAGGTAGGCACTGAAGCTTTCTTT.